This T cell receptor beta chain was recorded in a study of T cell responses to AZD1222 COVID-19 vaccine. Sequenced by immunoSEQ multiplex PCR; TCRdb stores in-frame clones only, minus some. The data hold approximately 77,000 clones, with roughly 90% observed a single time. V was clipped by 7 bases and J by 0 bases, with 13 bases between them. Germline V lookup: CDR1 LNHDA, CDR2 SQIVND (reference sequence). CDR3 length equals 15 residues. This sequence was found in an adult who received the AZD1222 COVID-19 vaccine. The chain recombines TRBV19 with TRBJ1-5; D is ambiguous. Specimen: peripheral blood, collected 28 days after the second AZD1222 dose. This CDR3 is CASTAQRNSNQPQHF. In nucleotides, the CDR3 is TGTGCCAGTACGGCACAGAGAAATAGCAATCAGCCCCAGCATTTT.